Below are 2 T cell receptor beta chains sequenced from a single sample in a study of PD-1 blockade in mismatch repair-deficient tumors. TCRdb keeps only in-frame clones here, not all; method: immunoSEQ multiplex PCR. The repertoire holds some 51,000 clones, with 65% to 85% as singletons. The sample in question was peripheral blood, obtained about 20 weeks after starting pembrolizumab. Source of these receptors: an adult with mismatch repair-deficient cancer.

V and J are TRBV2 and TRBJ1-2, with D perhaps matching TRBD1 (5 bases). The length of the CDR3 is 14 residues. Trimming took off 7 bases at V and 3 bases at J, with 15 bases between the two ends. Germline V gene lookup returns CDR1 SNHLY and CDR2 FYNNEI. CDR3 nucleotide sequence: TGTGCCAGCACCCTACGGCGGGGGTACTATGGCTACACCTTC. Translating gives CASTLRRGYYGYTF.

This clone was seen a handful of times. The chain carries TRBV10-1 and TRBJ2-1; maybe TRBD2 (5 bases). The CDR3 is 16 amino acids. V lost 4 bases and J lost 4, with 17 bases in between. Germline CDR1 and CDR2: WNHNN and SYGVQD (reference sequence). The CDR3 coding sequence is TGCGCCAGCAGTGGAGGAGGTTTCAGGAGATACAATGAGCAGTTCTTC. Amino acid sequence: CASSGGGFRRYNEQFF.